Each of the 28 T cell receptor beta chains below was sequenced from the same sample in a study of control samples from healthy donors and cancer patients. Only in-frame clones appear in the TCRdb table, and some are missing; sequencing was by immunoSEQ multiplex PCR. The profile shows about 86,000 clones, just over 90% of them singletons. Material: blood. These receptors all stem from a woman in her thirties in good health.

J is TRBJ1-4 and V is TRBV18; 9 bases line up with TRBD1. Germline V gives CDR1 KGHSH, CDR2 LQKENI. The V and J ends lost 3 bases and 8 bases, in that order; junction bases with no gene match: 10. This CDR3 is built from 16 residues. The CDR3 protein is CASSPLLQGAFEKLFF. CDR3 DNA sequence: TGTGCCAGCTCACCCTTACTACAGGGGGCCTTCGAAAAACTGTTTTTT.

The rearrangement uses TRBV3-1 (or the pseudogene TRBV3-2) and TRBJ2-2, with D unclear. V was clipped by 4 bases and J by 0 bases, with 18 bases between them. The germline V gene has CDR1 LGHDT and CDR2 YNNKEL (reference sequence). This CDR3 has 18 residues. Here the CDR3 reads CASSLRPPGLSNTGELFF. CDR3 DNA: TGTGCCAGCAGCCTCAGACCCCCGGGCCTTTCGAACACCGGGGAGCTGTTTTTT.

This clone has a handful of counts. J is TRBJ1-4 and V is TRBV6-5, with TRBD1 matching over 8 bases. This CDR3 is 15 amino acids long. The germline V gene has CDR1 MNHEY and CDR2 SVGAGI. Unmatched junction bases numbered 6, after V lost 5 bases and J lost 4 bases. The CDR3 here is CASSRRGQVNEKLFF. DNA of the CDR3: TGTGCCAGCAGTAGAAGGGGACAGGTTAATGAAAAACTGTTTTTT.

The rearrangement joins TRBV5-4 to TRBJ1-4; a weak D match, TRBD1 (5 bases). Trimming shortened V by 4 bases and J by 5 bases, and 12 bases separated the two germline ends. Germline CDR1 SGHNT, CDR2 YYREEE (reference sequence). This CDR3 spans 14 amino acids. The CDR3 DNA is TGTGCCAGCAGCCTCGACAGTGAAAATGAAAAACTGTTTTTT. This encodes CASSLDSENEKLFF.

This chain links TRBV10-3 with TRBJ1-2, with D possibly being TRBD1 (5 bases). Germline V gene sequence: CDR1 ENHRY, CDR2 SYGVKD. V was clipped by 6 bases and J by 0 bases, with 14 bases between them. The CDR3 loop spans 15 amino acids. DNA of the CDR3: TGTGCCATCAGCGCTGCCAGGGAGACTAACTATGGCTACACCTTC. It specifies CAISAARETNYGYTF.

CDR3 coding DNA: TGTGCCAGCAGTTACTCTAGGATTGATTATAACTATGGCTACACCTTC. Its protein is CASSYSRIDYNYGYTF. V usage is TRBV6-5 and J usage is TRBJ1-2; D is undetermined. The V end was cut by 0 bases, the J end by 1 base, with 12 bases between. Germline values: CDR1 MNHEY, CDR2 SVGAGI. CDR3 length equals 16 residues.

This chain connects TRBV3-1 (or the pseudogene TRBV3-2) to TRBJ2-7; the D gene could be TRBD1 or TRBD2 (6 bases each). From germline, CDR1 is LGHDT and CDR2 YNNKEL (reference sequence). This CDR3 has 13 amino acids. V was clipped by 6 bases and J by 3 bases, with 12 bases between them. CDR3 in DNA: TGTGCCAGCAGAGGAGGGGGAATCTACGAGCAGTACTTC. Residues: CASRGGGIYEQYF.

The chain recombines TRBV7-8 with TRBJ2-1; TRBD2 might be the D (5 bases). The germline gives CDR1 SGHVS, CDR2 FQNEAQ. Trimming took 1 base from V and 1 from J, leaving 8 bases between them. The CDR3 has 15 amino acids. The CDR3 loop is CASSLVAGSYNEQFF. The CDR3 DNA sequence: TGTGCCAGCAGCTTAGTGGCGGGTTCCTACAATGAGCAGTTCTTC.

In its sample, this clone was seen a few times. The CDR3 DNA reads TGTGCCAGCAGCTTAAGGGGTAGGGGCACAGATGGCTACACCTTC. Translating gives CASSLRGRGTDGYTF. This sequence joins TRBV7-9 and TRBJ1-2, with D possibly TRBD1 on 5 matching bases. V lost 2 bases and J 6 bases, leaving 16 bases between the germline ends. The germline V gene has CDR1 SEHNR and CDR2 FQNEAQ (reference sequence). The CDR3 runs to 15 residues.

J is TRBJ2-7 and V is TRBV7-9; D unresolved. CDR3 length: 15 amino acids. From germline, CDR1 is SEHNR and CDR2 FQNEAQ (reference sequence). Trimming shortened V by 1 base and J by 0 bases, and 10 bases separated the two germline ends. The CDR3: CASSLVGLSSYEQYF. DNA of the CDR3: TGTGCCAGCAGCTTAGTCGGCCTGAGCTCCTACGAGCAGTACTTC.

CDR3 nucleotides: TGTGCCAGCAGCCAAGATCTAGACTATGGCTACACCTTC. Translated: CASSQDLDYGYTF. The chain has TRBV3-1 (or the pseudogene TRBV3-2) and TRBJ1-2; D gene ambiguous. The V and J ends lost 0 bases and 3 bases respectively, with 5 bases between them. The germline V gene encodes CDR1 LGHDT and CDR2 YNNKEL (reference sequence). This CDR3 spans 13 amino acids.

The V gene is TRBV5-1, the J gene TRBJ2-5; 9 nucleotides align to TRBD2. V shed 4 bases, J shed 4 bases, and the junction held 5 bases outside the gene matches. The CDR3 totals 14 residues. Germline V gene sequence: CDR1 SGHRS, CDR2 YFSETQ. The CDR3: CASSGGGAGETQYF. CDR3 nucleotides: TGCGCCAGCAGCGGCGGGGGGGCCGGAGAGACCCAGTACTTC. Combining the CDR3 with reference TRBV5-1 and TRBJ2-5 gives the whole variable domain KAGVTQTPRYLIKTRGQQVTLSCSPISGHRSVSWYQQTPGQGLQFLFEYFSETQRNKGNFPGRFSGRQFSNSRSEMNVSTLELGDSALYLCASSGGGAGETQYFGPGTRLLVL.

The rearrangement uses TRBV7-9 and TRBJ1-6; D unclear. V lost 4 bases to trimming and J lost 3 bases, with 10 bases between them. The germline gives CDR1 SEHNR, CDR2 FQNEAQ (reference sequence). The CDR3 is 15 amino acids. CDR3 loop: CASSSTSRYNSPLHF. As DNA, the CDR3 is TGTGCCAGCAGCTCGACTTCTCGCTATAATTCACCCCTCCACTTT.

This clone was recorded once. The V gene is TRBV7-8, the J gene TRBJ2-1; no firm D call. The germline CDR1 and CDR2 sequences are SGHVS and FQNEAQ. V shed 3 bases and J shed 0 bases, with 15 bases lying between them. CDR3 length equals 17 residues. CDR3 nucleotide sequence: TGTGCCAGCAGCTTTTGGCCACAGAAGAGCTCCTACAATGAGCAGTTCTTC. Translated: CASSFWPQKSSYNEQFF. Looking up the rest from reference TRBV7-8 and TRBJ2-1 gives the full variable domain: GAGVSQSPRYKVAKRGQDVALRCDPISGHVSLFWYQQALGQGPEFLTYFQNEAQLDKSGLPSDRFFAERPEGSVSTLKIQRTQQEDSAVYLCASSFWPQKSSYNEQFFGPGTRLTVL.

With regard to this clone: The identical CDR3 is also encoded by other nucleotide sequences in the sample. The chain has TRBV20-1 and TRBJ2-7; unclear D gene. Between the trimmed V and J ends, which lost 0 bases and 3 bases, there was a span of 3 bases. The CDR3 extends over 11 amino acids. The germline CDR1 and CDR2 sequences are DFQATT and SNEGSKA (reference sequence). For the CDR3, the DNA is TGCAGTGCTAGAGAGGTCTACGAGCAGTACTTC. Amino acids: CSAREVYEQYF.

The count of this clone is one. This chain uses TRBV19 with TRBJ1-5; a weak D match, TRBD1 (5 bases). The germline V gene has CDR1 LNHDA and CDR2 SQIVND (reference sequence). The CDR3 extends over 16 amino acids. The V gene lost 0 bases and the J gene lost 3 bases, with 12 bases spanning the gap. In DNA form, the CDR3 reads TGTGCCAGTAGTATAGAATACGGGGCCGTCAATCAGCCCCAGCATTTT. Protein product: CASSIEYGAVNQPQHF.

Of note for this clone: Germline and junction disagree at one end, which may indicate a read error. Within the sample, other DNA sequences also encode this same CDR3. This sequence joins TRBV6-5 and TRBJ1-5; D is undetermined. The CDR3 runs to 14 residues. Germline V gives CDR1 MNHEY, CDR2 SVGAGI. The CDR3 loop is CASSYRVGYQPQHF. The CDR3 DNA is TGCGCCAGCAGTTACCGAGTAGGGTACCAGCCCCAGCATTTT.

The chain combines TRBV14 with TRBJ1-2; D may be TRBD1 (5 bases). The V and J ends lost 6 bases and 8 bases respectively, with 16 bases between them. Germline V gives CDR1 SGHDN, CDR2 FVKESK. The CDR3 is 13 amino acids. CDR3 sequence (DNA): TGTGCCAGCAGGCCCCAGGGTATAGGGGGCTACACCTTC. This gives the protein CASRPQGIGGYTF.

V and J are TRBV18 and TRBJ2-2, with a weak D call TRBD1 (5 bases). Trimming removed 0 bases from V and 0 bases from J, with 8 bases in between. The CDR3 length is 16 residues. CDR1 is KGHSH and CDR2 is LQKENI in the germline V gene. DNA of the CDR3: TGTGCCAGCTCACCACCCGCCAGGGCGAACACCGGGGAGCTGTTTTTT. Translated: CASSPPARANTGELFF.

The chain carries TRBV7-2 and TRBJ1-1; D is ambiguous. With 5 bases removed from V and 6 bases from J, the gap between germline ends came to 16 bases. The germline V gene has CDR1 SGHTA and CDR2 FQGNSA. This CDR3 is 14 amino acids long. The CDR3 DNA is TGTGCCAGCAGCCCCCAGCAGGATAAGTCTGAAGCTTTCTTT. Amino acid sequence: CASSPQQDKSEAFF.

The chain combines TRBV5-1 with TRBJ2-3; TRBD2 aligns across 11 bases. The V segment lost 6 bases and the J segment 1 base; nucleotides outside the gene matches: 7. This CDR3 contains 16 residues. The germline V gene encodes CDR1 SGHRS and CDR2 YFSETQ. CDR3 amino acids: CASTLAGGPGTDTQYF. Written as DNA, the CDR3 is TGCGCCAGCACCTTAGCGGGAGGGCCCGGCACAGATACGCAGTATTTT.

This rearrangement joins TRBV5-4 to TRBJ2-2; the D is unclear. The CDR3 runs to 16 residues. Trimming pared 0 bases from V and 5 bases from J, leaving 14 bases between. Germline loops: CDR1 SGHNT, CDR2 YYREEE (reference sequence). CDR3 sequence (DNA): TGTGCCAGCAGCTTGGGAGTAATAAAGGAAACCGGGGAGCTGTTTTTT. Residues: CASSLGVIKETGELFF.

The chain joins TRBV4-1 to TRBJ2-7, with D unclear. The CDR3 has 13 residues. V was clipped by 3 bases and J by 2 bases, with 8 bases between them. CDR1 and CDR2 (germline): MGHRA, YSYEKL. CDR3 bases: TGCGCCAGCAGCCATTGGCCAGCCTACGAGCAGTACTTC. Translating it yields CASSHWPAYEQYF.

J is TRBJ1-1 and V is TRBV18; 9 bases map to TRBD1. Germline trimming cut 1 base from V and 6 bases from J; bases unmatched to any gene: 9. The CDR3 loop spans 16 amino acids. Germline values: CDR1 KGHSH, CDR2 LQKENI. The CDR3 sequence is CASSPRDRADIAEAFF. The DNA for the CDR3 is TGTGCCAGCTCACCACGGGACAGGGCGGATATCGCTGAAGCTTTCTTT.

The V call is TRBV4-1, the J call TRBJ2-1; 12 bases map to TRBD2. There are 18 residues in the CDR3. The germline gives CDR1 MGHRA, CDR2 YSYEKL. V trimming: 4 bases; J trimming: 1 base; junction bases outside the gene matches: 8. The CDR3: CASSRRPGLAGSYNEQFF. As DNA, the CDR3 is TGCGCCAGCAGCCGACGTCCGGGACTAGCGGGTTCCTACAATGAGCAGTTCTTC.

J is TRBJ1-1 and V is TRBV27; tentatively, D is TRBD1 (6 bases). Germline values: CDR1 MNHEY, CDR2 SMNVEV (reference sequence). The germline V and J ends were trimmed by 6 bases and 8 bases, with 16 bases remaining between them. There are 13 residues in the CDR3. CDR3 protein: CASRGQGRGEAFF. CDR3 bases: TGTGCCAGCAGGGGCCAGGGGCGAGGCGAAGCTTTCTTT.

This clone was counted a single time. V and J are TRBV5-8 and TRBJ2-7; D not resolved. The CDR3 is made up of 16 amino acids. V gave up 0 bases and J gave up 7 bases, with 20 bases separating them. The germline CDR1 and CDR2 sequences are SGHTS and YDEGEE. The CDR3 spells CASSLGIHGLAVEQYF. The CDR3 region has the DNA TGTGCCAGCAGCTTGGGGATTCACGGGTTGGCTGTAGAGCAGTACTTC.

V gene TRBV6-6 combines with J gene TRBJ1-4; no definite D call. V lost 7 bases, J lost 8 bases, and 20 bases lay in between. The CDR3 has 15 amino acids. The germline V gene has CDR1 MNHNY and CDR2 SVGAGI (reference sequence). CDR3 loop: CASTLDGQVGEKLFF. CDR3 bases: TGTGCCAGCACTCTAGACGGGCAGGTGGGAGAAAAACTGTTTTTT.